This T cell receptor (beta chain) was recorded in a study of OX40 agonist ivuxolimab in advanced cancers. Study overall: Melanoma, hepatocellular carcinoma, head and neck or renal cell cancer occurred in dose-escalation patients. General study points: Compared with CD4+, CD8+ T cells on average had more expanded clones.

On this clone: Its antigen is undetermined.

The method was immunoSEQ multiplex PCR; TCRdb's version includes in-frame clones alone and lacks a portion of them. The sample contains some 80,000 clones, approximately 85% of which appear only once. Between the trimmed V and J ends, which lost 5 bases and 0 bases, there was a span of 20 bases. The germline V gene has CDR1 SGHDT and CDR2 YYEEEE. This CDR3 has 17 amino acids. Systemic immunosuppression or autoimmune disease history was grounds to exclude patients. Blood draws occurred at baseline, cycle 4 day 1, and cycle 7 day 1. This chain connects TRBV5-6 to TRBJ1-2, with D hard to call. The receptor was isolated from an adult with an advanced solid tumor such as melanoma, head and neck, liver or kidney cancer. Sequencing was performed on CD4+ or CD8+ T cells sorted from blood, taken in a trial of the OX40 agonist ivuxolimab. The CDR3 bases are TGTGCCAGCAGAATGGACGGGAGGGAGGCAGCTAACTATGGCTACACCTTC. Protein product: CASRMDGREAANYGYTF.